Each of the 13 T cell receptor beta chains below was sequenced from the same sample in a study of T cell responses to AZD1222 COVID-19 vaccine. Generated by immunoSEQ multiplex PCR, the TCRdb table keeps only in-frame clones and is missing some. The sample carries about 93,000 clones, 80% to 90% recorded once. The source material was peripheral blood, sampled on day 0 of AZD1222 vaccination. The origin of the receptors is an adult in good health.

This chain uses TRBV28 with TRBJ1-2; no reliable D call. The CDR3 spans 15 residues. CDR1 and CDR2 (germline): MDHEN, SYDVKM. The V end was cut by 4 bases, the J end by 6 bases, with 18 bases between. The CDR3 protein is CASSSHSSDHHGYTF. CDR3 bases: TGTGCCAGCAGTTCTCACTCATCAGACCATCATGGCTACACCTTC.

This clone came up once. J is TRBJ2-1 and V is TRBV5-4; D gene ambiguous. The CDR3 runs 15 residues. From germline, CDR1 is SGHNT and CDR2 YYREEE (reference sequence). V dropped 0 bases and J dropped 4 bases, with 11 bases sitting between them. The CDR3 DNA is TGTGCCAGCAGCTTGGCCATAGGAGATTACAATGAGCAGTTCTTC. It codes for CASSLAIGDYNEQFF. Based on the CDR3 plus reference TRBV5-4 and TRBJ2-1, the full variable domain is ETGVTQSPTHLIKTRGQQVTLRCSSQSGHNTVSWYQQALGQGPQFIFQYYREEENGRGNFPPRFSGLQFPNYSSELNVNALELDDSALYLCASSLAIGDYNEQFFGPGTRLTVL.

This clone was observed a single time. This chain uses TRBV6-5 with TRBJ1-4, with 7 positions matching TRBD1. Trimming removed 5 bases from V and 3 bases from J; junction bases left unmatched: 6. The CDR3 covers 15 residues. CDR1 and CDR2 from the germline V gene are MNHEY and SVGAGI. The CDR3 sequence is CASSPDGTANEKLFF. The CDR3 region has the DNA TGTGCCAGCAGTCCTGACGGGACAGCTAATGAAAAACTGTTTTTT.

This clone was observed a few times. The V call is TRBV10-2, the J call TRBJ1-5; D remains unclear. The CDR3 runs 14 residues. Trimming cost V 3 bases and J 1 base, with 7 bases left between them. Germline V CDR1 and CDR2: WSHSY, SAAADI. The CDR3 loop is CASSELDSNQPQHF. The CDR3 DNA reads as TGCGCCAGCAGTGAACTCGACAGCAATCAGCCCCAGCATTTT.

This rearrangement joins TRBV18 to TRBJ2-5; tentative D call: TRBD1 (5 bases). V lost 1 base to trimming and J lost 5 bases, with 17 bases between them. Germline CDR1 is KGHSH and CDR2 is LQKENI. The CDR3 is 16 amino acids. CDR3 sequence (DNA): TGTGCCAGCTCACCACGGGGCAGGGTGGCGGTGGAGACCCAGTACTTC. It translates to CASSPRGRVAVETQYF.

The chain carries TRBV9 and TRBJ1-4; D perhaps matches TRBD1 (5 bases). This CDR3 has 15 residues. Germline V CDR1 and CDR2: SGDLS, YYNGEE. Trimming cost V 2 bases and J 8 bases, with 16 bases left between them. The CDR3 sequence: CASSVFGGPGEKLFF. For the CDR3, the DNA is TGTGCCAGCAGCGTTTTTGGGGGTCCTGGCGAAAAACTGTTTTTT.

This clone was detected only once. This chain links TRBV5-1 with TRBJ1-3; D perhaps matches TRBD1 (6 bases). CDR3 length: 14 amino acids. The V and J ends lost 3 bases and 4 bases respectively, with 11 bases between them. The germline V gene encodes CDR1 SGHRS and CDR2 YFSETQ. The CDR3 DNA is TGCGCCAGCAGCTGGGGGACAACGGGAAACACCATATATTTT. Translated, it gives CASSWGTTGNTIYF.

The J gene is TRBJ2-2, the V gene TRBV5-1; possibly TRBD1 for D (5 bases). The CDR3 has 20 amino acids. Germline CDR1 is SGHRS and CDR2 is YFSETQ. With 2 bases removed from V and 0 bases from J, the gap between germline ends came to 23 bases. CDR3 in amino acids: CASSLGAWGRVHANTGELFF. The CDR3 DNA reads as TGCGCCAGCAGCTTAGGGGCATGGGGTCGGGTGCATGCGAACACCGGGGAGCTGTTTTTT.

The rearrangement uses TRBV19 and TRBJ1-5, with TRBD1 identical over 10 bases. The CDR3 has 15 amino acids. Per the germline V gene, CDR1 is LNHDA and CDR2 is SQIVND (reference sequence). Unmatched junction bases numbered 2, after V lost 2 bases and J lost 4 bases. CDR3 loop: CASSISGQGNQPQHF. In nucleotides, the CDR3 is TGTGCCAGTAGTATATCGGGACAGGGGAATCAGCCCCAGCATTTT.

The chain links TRBV10-3 to TRBJ1-1, with 8 bases lining up with TRBD1. J lost 2 bases, V lost 6 bases, and 8 bases had no gene match. The CDR3 has 15 residues. Germline CDR1 is ENHRY and CDR2 is SYGVKD. CDR3 sequence reads: CAIRPGTGTNTEAFF. The CDR3 DNA reads as TGTGCCATCAGGCCCGGGACAGGAACTAACACTGAAGCTTTCTTT.

The chain is built from TRBV5-1 and TRBJ2-4; 8 bases align to TRBD1. After removal of 0 bases from V and 5 bases from J, the junction contained 10 bases not matched to a gene. In germline, CDR1 is SGHRS, CDR2 YFSETQ. The CDR3 covers 17 residues. CDR3 sequence reads: CASSLAYRQGSQNIQYF. The CDR3 bases are TGCGCCAGCAGCTTGGCCTATAGACAGGGGAGCCAAAACATTCAGTACTTC.

CDR3 coding DNA: TGTGCCAGCAGACGAGCGAGCAATGAGCAGTTCTTC. This codes for CASRRASNEQFF. The chain is built from TRBV7-2 and TRBJ2-1; D is uncertain. The V end was cut by 6 bases, the J end by 6 bases, with 9 bases between. Germline CDR1 reads SGHTA; CDR2 reads FQGNSA. There are 12 residues in the CDR3. Filled out from reference TRBV7-2 and TRBJ2-1, the complete variable domain reads GAGVSQSPSNKVTEKGKDVELRCDPISGHTALYWYRQSLGQGLEFLIYFQGNSAPDKSGLPSDRFSAERTGGSVSTLTIQRTQQEDSAVYLCASRRASNEQFFGPGTRLTVL.

The rearrangement joins TRBV2 to TRBJ1-1; D ambiguous. Germline V gene sequence: CDR1 SNHLY, CDR2 FYNNEI. The V end was cut by 3 bases, the J end by 3 bases, with 11 bases between. The CDR3 has 14 residues. CDR3 coding DNA: TGTGCCAGCAGTGACCCCCAGCAACACACTGAAGCTTTCTTT. Translating it yields CASSDPQQHTEAFF.